This T cell receptor beta chain comes out of a study of blood T cell repertoires in COVID-19. At least ten counts were recorded for this clone. This CDR3 contains 15 residues. V dropped 3 bases and J dropped 0 bases, with 9 bases sitting between them. The germline CDR1 and CDR2 sequences are SEHNR and FQNEAQ (reference sequence). Only in-frame clones appear in the TCRdb table, and some are missing; sequencing was by immunoSEQ multiplex PCR. The sample has about 150,000 clones, about 86% seen once. This rearrangement joins TRBV7-9 to TRBJ1-5; D is uncertain. Sequencing was carried out using PBMCs or T cells enriched from blood (not recorded which). This TCR was sampled from a man aged 50-59 years who had recovered from COVID-19. CDR3 nucleotide sequence: TGTGCCAGCAGCTTGGGAGGGTATAGCAATCAGCCCCAGCATTTT. It codes for CASSLGGYSNQPQHF.